The sequence of this TCR beta chain was determined in a study of blood T cell repertoires in COVID-19 (dated by TCRdb to the early 2020s). For context, the study as a whole: Collaborator samples came from the United States, Italy and Spain and covered acute and convalescent phases of COVID-19. The prospective study material was composed of cDNA or gDNA derived from T cells, B-cell-depleted T cells, or PBMCs. A de-identified subject ID, COVID-19 status, age in years and sex were almost always included in the sample metadata. The dataset comprised deeply sampled blood TCRbeta repertoires from subjects exposed to, actively infected with, or recovered from COVID-19. Samples came from the ongoing ImmuneRACE study (first 160 participants) plus 1,254 subjects from 6 global collaborators. The repertoires were released in a freely available public database meant as a resource for research on the immune response to SARS-CoV-2. Where available, HLA class I and class II types were taken from metadata supplied by the sample provider and were not determined by assay-based typing.

The immunoSEQ Assay, a bias-controlled multiplex PCR, was used to amplify TCRbeta CDR3 regions from genomic DNA. Per the source publication's procedure: The number of nucleated cells in each sample was estimated by amplification of reference gene primers within the assay. To quantify the absolute abundance of each unique TCRbeta CDR3 rearrangement, sequence reads were collapsed and filtered. Productive Simpson clonality was computed per sample as the square root of Simpson's diversity index over productive rearrangements. Sourced from immuneACCESS, this table was stored by TCRdb with only in-frame sequences that have V and J called. A share of the clones is absent; for the studies checked, an unresolved V gene accounts for under half, and the remainder has no known explanation. The V and J calls and clone size come from that table; D and trimming were worked out from the DNA. A total of roughly 250,000 clones appear in this sample, over 80% of them only once. Jointly, the top ten make up 0.85% to 0.9% of the sample.

Points on this clone: The target of this receptor is not known. Per-nucleotide qualities are absent, and no much larger clonotype sits a single base away.

Overall study results and their limits: The quantity of clinical and demographic metadata differed by source and by participant and was supplied without curation.

There are 15 amino acids in the CDR3, from cysteine to phenylalanine inclusive. Kept here is only the CDR3 DNA, which spans 45 bases and is read in frame from base 1. The junction shows trimming of 6 bases on V and 0 bases on J, plus 12 bases between the germline ends. Sequences ENHRY (CDR1) and SYGVKD (CDR2) are obtained from the germline V gene. Participants in the prospective study were enrolled through a virtual design, were aged roughly 18 to 100 years, and lived in 24 United States geographic areas. In the prospective study, participants were assigned to cohorts based on the clinical history participants reported in a screening survey and a study questionnaire. Exposed participants were defined as having been in contact with someone with a PCR-confirmed or clinician-diagnosed COVID-19 case within 2 weeks of study entry. Mobile phlebotomists in the prospective study collected whole blood, serum and a nasopharyngeal or oropharyngeal swab from every participant. Participants in the prospective study had the option to provide additional blood draws and questionnaires over an approximately 2-month period. Before DNA extraction, blood samples from the prospective study were shipped at room temperature or frozen.

This chain joins TRBV10-3 to TRBJ1-3; possibly the D gene is TRBD1, per 6 matching bases. This sequence was found in a man aged 50-60 years who had been exposed to COVID-19. Material: PBMCs or T cells enriched from blood (not recorded which). The DNA is as follows: TGTGCCATCAGGACCGACAGGCTCTCTGGAAACACCATATATTTT. This translates into CAIRTDRLSGNTIYF.